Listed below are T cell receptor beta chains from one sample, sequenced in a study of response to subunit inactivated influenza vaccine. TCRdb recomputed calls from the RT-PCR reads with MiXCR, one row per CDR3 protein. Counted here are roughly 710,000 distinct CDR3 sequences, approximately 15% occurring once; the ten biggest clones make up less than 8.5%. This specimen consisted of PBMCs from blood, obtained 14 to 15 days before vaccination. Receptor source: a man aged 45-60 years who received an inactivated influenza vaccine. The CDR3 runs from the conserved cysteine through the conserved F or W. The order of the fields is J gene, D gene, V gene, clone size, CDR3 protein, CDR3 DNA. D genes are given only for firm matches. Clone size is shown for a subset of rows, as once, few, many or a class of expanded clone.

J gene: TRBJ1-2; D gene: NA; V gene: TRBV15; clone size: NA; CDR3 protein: CATSRDLANYGYTF; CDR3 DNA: TGTGCCACCAGCAGAGATCTAGCTAACTATGGCTACACCTTC
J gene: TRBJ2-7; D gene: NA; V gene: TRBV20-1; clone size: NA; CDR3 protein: CSASGRFRNEQYF; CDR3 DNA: TGCAGTGCTAGCGGGAGATTTCGGAACGAGCAGTACTTC
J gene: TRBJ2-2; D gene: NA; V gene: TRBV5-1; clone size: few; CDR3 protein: CASSWLDTGELFF; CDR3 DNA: TGCGCCAGCAGCTGGTTGGACACCGGGGAGCTGTTTTTT
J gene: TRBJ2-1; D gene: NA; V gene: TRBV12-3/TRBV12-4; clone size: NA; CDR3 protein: CASSSRPNEQFF; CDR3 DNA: TGTGCCAGCAGTTCCAGACCCAATGAGCAGTTCTTC
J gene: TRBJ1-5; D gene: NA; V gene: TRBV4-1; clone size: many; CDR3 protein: CASSHPGPTNQPQHF; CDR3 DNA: TGCGCCAGCAGCCACCCGGGACCGACCAATCAGCCCCAGCATTTT
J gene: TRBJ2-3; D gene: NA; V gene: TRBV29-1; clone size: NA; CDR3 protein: CSVEAQITDTQYF; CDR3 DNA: TGCAGCGTTGAGGCTCAAATCACAGATACGCAGTATTTT
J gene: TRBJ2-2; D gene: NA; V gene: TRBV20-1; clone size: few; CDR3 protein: CSAGPPDTGELFF; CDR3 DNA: TGCAGTGCGGGACCCCCGGACACCGGGGAGCTGTTTTTT
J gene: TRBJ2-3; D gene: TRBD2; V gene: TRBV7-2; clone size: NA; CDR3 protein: CASSWAGTSGRGDTQYF; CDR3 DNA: TGTGCCAGCAGCTGGGCCGGGACTAGCGGGAGAGGGGATACGCAGTATTTT
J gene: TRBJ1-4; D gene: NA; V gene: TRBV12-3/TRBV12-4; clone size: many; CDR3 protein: CASSLTNEKLFF; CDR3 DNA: TGTGCCAGCAGTTTAACTAATGAAAAACTGTTTTTT
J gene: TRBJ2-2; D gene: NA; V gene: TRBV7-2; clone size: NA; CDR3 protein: CATLNKGQPTGELFF; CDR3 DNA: TGTGCCACCCTTAATAAAGGACAGCCCACCGGGGAGCTGTTTTTT